The 30 T cell receptor beta chains reported below all come from one sample, sequenced in a study of shared clonotypes between healthy human individuals. Measured with immunoSEQ multiplex PCR; TCRdb has only the in-frame clones, and not every one. The sample holds approximately 2.4 million clones, 90% to 96% seen once. Sequencing used naive CD4+ T cells sorted from blood. The subset was: CD45RA+ positively selected. These receptors were taken from a man between 18 and 29 years old in good health.

This clone appeared a single time. The J gene is TRBJ2-7, the V gene TRBV4-1; 7 bases agree with TRBD1. Germline V gene sequence: CDR1 MGHRA, CDR2 YSYEKL. This CDR3 has 17 amino acids. The V and J ends lost 3 bases and 3 bases, in that order; junction bases with no gene match: 14. The CDR3 loop is CASSHRISRDSDYEQYF. The CDR3 DNA follows: TGCGCCAGCAGCCACCGAATTTCCCGGGACAGCGACTACGAGCAGTACTTC.

V gene TRBV4-1 combines with J gene TRBJ1-5; 8 nucleotides line up with TRBD1. The ends lost 4 bases at V and 0 bases at J; junction bases unmatched: 5. CDR1 MGHRA and CDR2 YSYEKL come from the germline V gene. The CDR3 loop spans 16 amino acids. Written as DNA, the CDR3 is TGCGCCAGCAGCCTCGGGACAGGTAATAGCAATCAGCCCCAGCATTTT. It translates to CASSLGTGNSNQPQHF.

As regards this clone: Additional DNA sequences in this sample encode the identical CDR3. The chain employs TRBV5-6 and TRBJ1-4; unclear D gene. Trimming left V 4 bases short and J 6 bases short, with 10 bases between. CDR1 and CDR2 (germline): SGHDT, YYEEEE. The CDR3 extends over 13 amino acids. The CDR3 DNA reads as TGTGCCAGCAGCCTTGGACGGGATGAAAAACTGTTTTTT. This gives the protein CASSLGRDEKLFF.

This chain links TRBV7-2 with TRBJ1-6, with 7 bases matching TRBD1. Germline-derived CDR1 and CDR2 are SGHTA and FQGNSA. There are 14 residues in the CDR3. With V trimmed by 5 bases and J by 9 bases, 7 bases remained unmatched. CDR3 nucleotides: TGTGCCAGCAGCCCGCAGGGGGTTGTTTCACCCCTCCACTTT. It encodes CASSPQGVVSPLHF.

The gene calls are TRBV2 and TRBJ1-2; no clear D. V lost 8 bases to trimming and J lost 4 bases, with 14 bases between them. This CDR3 has 13 amino acids. In germline, CDR1 is SNHLY, CDR2 FYNNEI. The CDR3 spells CASHLNSLYGYTF. Written as DNA, the CDR3 is TGTGCCAGCCATCTTAATTCCCTCTATGGCTACACCTTC.

The chain uses TRBV2 and TRBJ1-4; possibly TRBD1 for D (6 bases). CDR1 and CDR2 from the germline V gene are SNHLY and FYNNEI. The CDR3 is 12 amino acids. Trimming shortened V by 6 bases and J by 12 bases, and 14 bases separated the two germline ends. The CDR3, as DNA: TGTGCCAGCAGGGAGCAGGGGTTACAACTGTTTTTT. It encodes CASREQGLQLFF.

The chain recombines TRBV15 with TRBJ2-3, with D maybe TRBD2 (6 bases). Germline V CDR1 and CDR2: LNHNV, YYDKDF (reference sequence). The CDR3 sequence is 13 residues long. The V and J ends lost 5 bases and 5 bases respectively, with 11 bases between them. The CDR3 region is CATSRRLVDTQYF. CDR3 DNA sequence: TGTGCCACCAGCCGAAGACTAGTAGATACGCAGTATTTT.

Remarks on this clone: Other DNA sequences within the sample encode an identical CDR3. The chain links TRBV5-1 to TRBJ2-5; D is unclear. The CDR3 is 15 amino acids. Per the germline V gene, CDR1 is SGHRS and CDR2 is YFSETQ. V dropped 0 bases and J dropped 1 base, with 10 bases sitting between them. The CDR3 spells CASSLGGTTQETQYF. The CDR3 DNA follows: TGCGCCAGCAGCTTGGGAGGCACTACCCAAGAGACCCAGTACTTC. The full variable domain, rest sourced from reference TRBV5-1 and TRBJ2-5, is KAGVTQTPRYLIKTRGQQVTLSCSPISGHRSVSWYQQTPGQGLQFLFEYFSETQRNKGNFPGRFSGRQFSNSRSEMNVSTLELGDSALYLCASSLGGTTQETQYFGPGTRLLVL.

The CDR3 coding sequence is TGTGCCAGCAGCTCGGCGACAGGGGTAAGCACAGATACGCAGTATTTT. Its protein product is CASSSATGVSTDTQYF. The rearrangement uses TRBV9 and TRBJ2-3; TRBD1 agrees at 8 bases. V was pared by 4 bases and J by 0 bases, with 7 bases of the junction left unmatched. CDR1 SGDLS and CDR2 YYNGEE come from the germline V gene. The CDR3 has 16 residues.

The chain carries TRBV5-1 and TRBJ2-5; tentatively, D is TRBD2 (6 bases). With 3 bases removed from V and 1 base from J, the gap between germline ends came to 13 bases. Germline assignment: CDR1 SGHRS and CDR2 YFSETQ. The CDR3 sequence is 15 residues long. DNA for the CDR3: TGCGCCAGCAGCTCAGGGACTGCCTCCCAAGAGACCCAGTACTTC. Its protein product is CASSSGTASQETQYF. The whole variable domain, filled in from reference TRBV5-1 and TRBJ2-5, reads KAGVTQTPRYLIKTRGQQVTLSCSPISGHRSVSWYQQTPGQGLQFLFEYFSETQRNKGNFPGRFSGRQFSNSRSEMNVSTLELGDSALYLCASSSGTASQETQYFGPGTRLLVL.

The rearrangement joins TRBV28 to TRBJ1-1; possibly TRBD1 for D (5 bases). The CDR3 sequence is 12 residues long. Germline CDR1 reads MDHEN; CDR2 reads SYDVKM. Trimming took off 0 bases at V and 7 bases at J, with 6 bases between the two ends. The CDR3 DNA reads TGTGCCAGCAGTTTATGGACAGATGAAGCTTTCTTT. It yields the protein CASSLWTDEAFF.

The rearrangement uses TRBV6-5 and TRBJ1-2; no clear D. The CDR3 has 14 residues. V was clipped by 0 bases and J by 2 bases, with 7 bases between them. The V gene's germline CDR1 is MNHEY and CDR2 SVGAGI. The DNA for the CDR3 is TGTGCCAGCAGTTACTCGCAACGGAACTATGGCTACACCTTC. Protein: CASSYSQRNYGYTF.

The rearrangement links TRBV7-2 to TRBJ1-6; D remains ambiguous. The CDR3 loop spans 15 amino acids. Germline V CDR1 and CDR2: SGHTA, FQGNSA. Trimming left V 1 base short and J 3 bases short, with 7 bases between. CDR3 region: CASSLGQLYNSPLHF. The CDR3 region has the DNA TGTGCCAGCAGCTTAGGCCAGCTCTATAATTCACCCCTCCACTTT.

The CDR3 sequence is CASSLVTSGSWVYEQYF. In nucleotides, the CDR3 is TGTGCCAGCAGCTTAGTGACTAGCGGGAGTTGGGTCTACGAGCAGTACTTC. The chain joins TRBV7-2 to TRBJ2-7; 12 bases map to TRBD2. The V gene end was trimmed by 1 base and the J gene end by 3 bases; junction bases not matched to a gene: 7. The CDR3 runs to 17 residues. From germline, CDR1 is SGHTA and CDR2 FQGNSA.

The V call is TRBV25-1, the J call TRBJ2-7; unclear D gene. CDR1 and CDR2 from the germline V gene are MGHDK and SYGVNS. V dropped 3 bases and J dropped 5 bases, with 20 bases sitting between them. CDR3 length: 16 residues. Written as DNA, the CDR3 is TGTGCCAGCAGTGAGAGGATGGTGAGCCCAGTTAACGAGCAGTACTTC. It yields the protein CASSERMVSPVNEQYF.

In the case of this clone: Mismatch with germline at one junction end may stem from a read error. This chain connects TRBV2 to TRBJ1-4; 9 nucleotides line up with TRBD1. The CDR3 is 14 residues long. Germline CDR1 and CDR2: SNHLY and FYNNEI. CDR3 nucleotides: TGTGCCAGCAATGAACAGGGGGCGGGAGAAAAACTGTTTTTT. Amino acid sequence: CASNEQGAGEKLFF.

The chain joins TRBV5-1 to TRBJ2-1, with D tentatively TRBD1 or TRBD2 (5 bases each). Deletions cut 4 bases from V and 5 bases from J, with 16 bases between. Germline loops: CDR1 SGHRS, CDR2 YFSETQ. The CDR3 contains 15 residues. In DNA, the CDR3 is TGCGCCAGCAGCGATCAGGGAGTTTCTAACAATGAGCAGTTCTTC. Translation: CASSDQGVSNNEQFF.

The J gene is TRBJ2-5, the V gene TRBV15; TRBD1 matches at 10 bases. Unmatched junction bases numbered 7, after V lost 1 base and J lost 5 bases. CDR3 length: 16 residues. Per the germline V gene, CDR1 is LNHNV and CDR2 is YYDKDF (reference sequence). The DNA of the CDR3 is TGTGCCACCAGCAGAGTCCCTAGGGGACAGGGGGAGACCCAGTACTTC. Protein product: CATSRVPRGQGETQYF.

This chain connects TRBV20-1 to TRBJ1-1; the D is unclear. V was clipped by 3 bases and J by 10 bases, with 12 bases between them. Germline V lookup: CDR1 DFQATT, CDR2 SNEGSKA (reference sequence). The CDR3 is 11 residues long. CDR3 DNA: TGCAGTGCTAGTGGAGGATTAGGAGCTTTCTTT. Translating gives CSASGGLGAFF.

This chain joins TRBV27 and TRBJ1-3; TRBD1 aligns across 8 bases. The J segment lost 2 bases and the V segment lost 5 bases, leaving 5 bases of the junction unmatched. The CDR3 is made up of 15 amino acids. Germline CDR1 reads MNHEY; CDR2 reads SMNVEV (reference sequence). For the CDR3, the DNA is TGTGCCAGCAGTCCCCAGGGGGCCACTGGAAACACCATATATTTT. As protein: CASSPQGATGNTIYF.

The rearrangement links TRBV9 to TRBJ1-2, with D possibly matching TRBD1 (5 bases). The CDR3 sequence is 14 residues long. The V end was cut by 0 bases, the J end by 8 bases, with 14 bases between. Germline CDR1 is SGDLS and CDR2 is YYNGEE. CDR3 residues: CASSVGVGVEGYTF. The CDR3 DNA follows: TGTGCCAGCAGCGTAGGGGTAGGGGTCGAGGGCTACACCTTC.

This chain uses TRBV30 with TRBJ2-1; 9 bases agree with TRBD2. J lost 7 bases, V lost 6 bases, and 13 bases had no gene match. Germline-derived CDR1 and CDR2 are GTSNPN and SVGIG (reference sequence). The CDR3 sequence is 15 residues long. The CDR3 protein is CACSLRGRVTNEQFF. The CDR3 DNA reads TGTGCCTGTTCTCTTCGCGGGAGGGTAACAAATGAGCAGTTCTTC.

The genes are TRBV5-1 and TRBJ1-1; 8 bases align to TRBD1. The germline V gene has CDR1 SGHRS and CDR2 YFSETQ. This CDR3 contains 17 residues. V trimming: 0 bases; J trimming: 1 base; junction bases outside the gene matches: 8. DNA for the CDR3: TGCGCCAGCAGCTTGGCAGGGGGCTTAATAGGGAACACTGAAGCTTTCTTT. Translated, it gives CASSLAGGLIGNTEAFF.

This chain uses TRBV11-2 with TRBJ1-1; D unclear. V lost 3 bases and J lost 1, with 9 bases in between. CDR1 is SGHAT, CDR2 FQNNGV, per germline. The CDR3 sequence is 14 residues long. CDR3 protein: CASSFFAGNTEAFF. Here the CDR3 DNA reads TGTGCCAGCAGCTTCTTTGCCGGGAACACTGAAGCTTTCTTT.

The chain has TRBV5-4 and TRBJ2-5; 7 bases map to TRBD2. Germline lookup yields CDR1 SGHNT and CDR2 YYREEE (reference sequence). Losses at the gene ends were 4 bases for V and 1 base for J; bases not matched to a gene: 7. The CDR3 is 15 residues long. The CDR3 is CASSGGGGRQETQYF. CDR3 nucleotides: TGTGCCAGCAGCGGCGGGGGAGGACGCCAAGAGACCCAGTACTTC.

The chain couples TRBV5-4 to TRBJ2-3; possible D gene TRBD2, 5 bases. V was shortened by 4 bases and J by 2 bases, with 11 bases between the two germline ends. The CDR3 is 14 residues long. The V gene's germline CDR1 is SGHNT and CDR2 YYREEE (reference sequence). The CDR3 nucleotides read TGTGCCAGCAGCCGGGGAGTGAACACAGATACGCAGTATTTT. Translation gives CASSRGVNTDTQYF.

In regard to this clone: Other nucleotide sequences in the sample specify the same CDR3. V and J are TRBV5-1 and TRBJ2-3; a possible D gene is TRBD1 (6 bases). The CDR3 spans 15 residues. V was cut by 0 bases and J by 3 bases, with 11 bases left in between. Germline values: CDR1 SGHRS, CDR2 YFSETQ. The CDR3 DNA reads TGCGCCAGCAGCTTGGAGGGGGTCAGGACAGATACGCAGTATTTT. The encoded protein is CASSLEGVRTDTQYF.

This chain uses TRBV30 with TRBJ1-5, with a weak D call TRBD1 (6 bases). Germline-derived CDR1 and CDR2 are GTSNPN and SVGIG (reference sequence). The V and J ends lost 3 bases and 5 bases respectively, with 11 bases between them. The CDR3 has 13 residues. The CDR3 sequence is CAWSTGSDQPQHF. For the CDR3, the DNA is TGTGCCTGGAGCACAGGGTCAGATCAGCCCCAGCATTTT. The full variable domain, rest sourced from reference TRBV30 and TRBJ1-5, is SQTIHQWPATLVQPVGSPLSLECTVEGTSNPNLYWYRQAAGRGLQLLFYSVGIGQISSEVPQNLSASRPQDRQFILSSKKLLLSDSGFYLCAWSTGSDQPQHFGDGTRLSIL.

The gene calls are TRBV6-6 and TRBJ1-6; perhaps TRBD1 as D (5 bases). V lost 5 bases and J 9 bases, leaving 20 bases between the germline ends. Looked up from germline, CDR1 is MNHNY and CDR2 is SVGAGI (reference sequence). The CDR3 consists of 16 residues. The CDR3 sequence: CASSPLYDSLGSPLHF. The CDR3 DNA reads as TGTGCCAGCAGTCCTCTATACGACAGCCTCGGTTCACCCCTCCACTTT.

The V gene is TRBV6-6, the J gene TRBJ1-2; D remains ambiguous. The CDR3 consists of 11 residues. Germline V gene lookup returns CDR1 MNHNY and CDR2 SVGAGI (reference sequence). Trimming removed 2 bases from V and 7 bases from J, with 5 bases in between. CDR3 region: CASSYRGGYTF. The CDR3 coding sequence is TGTGCCAGCAGTTACAGAGGTGGCTACACCTTC.